These T cell receptor beta chains were read from a single sample in a study of CD8 T cells in Susac syndrome. A single record per CDR3 protein comes from TCRdb applying MiXCR to the immunoSEQ multiplex PCR reads. This table has some 160,000 distinct CDR3 sequences, under 95% appearing once. The sequenced sample consisted of CD4+ T cells from PBMCs. These receptors were obtained from a human donor in good health. CDR3s include the opening cysteine and the closing phenylalanine or tryptophan. The D gene is left open where the match is weak. Clone sizes are given selectively: once, few, many, or a class where the clone is expanded.

.	.	TRBV5-1	TRBJ2-3	CASSFASASTDTQYF	TGCGCCAGCAGCTTCGCTAGTGCTAGCACAGATACGCAGTATTTT
.	.	TRBV5-1	TRBJ2-2	CASRLSGGVDTGELFF	TGCGCCAGCAGGCTGTCCGGGGGAGTCGACACCGGGGAGCTGTTTTTT
.	.	TRBV20-1	TRBJ2-5	CSARDRRVPETQYF	TGCAGTGCTAGAGATAGGAGGGTCCCAGAGACCCAGTACTTC
TRBD1	few	TRBV12-3/TRBV12-4	TRBJ2-7	CASTLDRANEQYF	TGTGCCAGCACCCTGGACAGGGCGAATGAGCAGTACTTC
.	.	TRBV20-1	TRBJ2-7	CSARDLAWVGSYEQYF	TGCAGTGCTAGAGATCTGGCGTGGGTTGGCTCCTACGAGCAGTACTTC
TRBD1	few	TRBV2	TRBJ2-7	CASSAQGAGEQYF	TGTGCCAGCAGTGCACAGGGGGCCGGCGAGCAGTACTTC
TRBD2	.	TRBV5-1	TRBJ2-7	CASSLEVAGASYEQYF	TGCGCCAGCAGCTTGGAGGTAGCGGGCGCCTCCTACGAGCAGTACTTC
.	.	TRBV6-5	TRBJ2-6	CASSFGGANVLTF	TGTGCCAGCAGTTTTGGTGGGGCCAACGTCCTGACTTTC
TRBD1	.	TRBV7-2	TRBJ1-1	CASSGDRSREAFF	TGTGCCAGCAGCGGGGACAGGTCCCGTGAAGCTTTCTTT
.	.	TRBV20-1	TRBJ2-5	CSARDSSQGGGETQYF	TGCAGTGCTAGAGATAGCAGCCAGGGAGGGGGAGAGACCCAGTACTTC
TRBD2	.	TRBV29-1	TRBJ2-7	CSVVGGGYEQYF	TGCAGCGTTGTGGGGGGGGGCTACGAGCAGTACTTC
TRBD2	.	TRBV6-1	TRBJ2-7	CASSPIPGRASSYEQYF	TGTGCCAGCAGTCCCATTCCAGGGAGGGCCTCCTCCTACGAGCAGTACTTC
.	.	TRBV4-3	TRBJ2-3	CASSLWTVTTDTQYF	TGCGCCAGCAGCCTGTGGACAGTTACCACAGATACGCAGTATTTT
TRBD2	.	TRBV18	TRBJ2-5	CASSPSGLAGQETQYF	TGTGCCAGCTCACCTAGTGGACTAGCGGGGCAAGAGACCCAGTACTTC
TRBD2	.	TRBV6-1	TRBJ2-4	CASSKPFRGEGNIQYF	TGTGCCAGCAGTAAGCCCTTTCGGGGGGAGGGAAACATTCAGTACTTC
.	once	TRBV5-4	TRBJ2-3	CASSTLTPTDTQYF	TGTGCCAGCAGCACGTTGACTCCAACAGATACGCAGTATTTT
.	.	TRBV15	TRBJ1-6	CATSSPTDWNSPLHF	TGTGCCACCAGCAGCCCTACGGATTGGAATTCACCCCTCCACTTT
.	.	TRBV3-1	TRBJ2-1	CASSQRDSREQFF	TGTGCCAGCAGCCAGAGGGACTCTCGGGAGCAGTTCTTC
.	.	TRBV14	TRBJ2-5	CASSQGMGETQYF	TGTGCCAGCAGCCAAGGGATGGGAGAGACCCAGTACTTC
TRBD1	.	TRBV27	TRBJ1-1	CASSLRATGGSITEAFF	TGTGCCAGCAGTTTAAGGGCAACAGGGGGAAGTATCACTGAAGCTTTCTTT
.	.	TRBV5-1	TRBJ2-3	CASSTGPGTRDTQYF	TGCGCCAGCAGCACCGGTCCCGGGACACGGGATACGCAGTATTTT
TRBD2	.	TRBV28	TRBJ2-1	CASSLPRGLAGGREQFF	TGTGCCAGCAGTCTCCCCCGGGGACTAGCGGGAGGGCGGGAGCAGTTCTTC
.	.	TRBV20-1	TRBJ1-5	CSARPPGRSNQPQHF	TGCAGTGCTAGACCCCCCGGGAGGAGCAATCAGCCCCAGCATTTT
.	.	TRBV3-1	TRBJ2-5	CASSQVDGTQYF	TGTGCCAGCAGCCAAGTTGACGGGACCCAGTACTTC
TRBD1	.	TRBV14	TRBJ1-1	CASSHFGQGTTEAFF	TGTGCCAGCAGCCATTTCGGACAGGGGACCACTGAAGCTTTCTTT
.	.	TRBV12-3/TRBV12-4	TRBJ1-2	CASSPLSGVYGYTF	TGTGCCAGCAGTCCCCTCTCGGGGGTCTATGGCTACACCTTC
.	.	TRBV20-1	TRBJ2-3	CSAQTSLSSTDTQYF	TGCAGTGCTCAGACTTCACTATCTTCGACAGATACGCAGTATTTT
.	.	TRBV7-9	TRBJ1-2	CASSDTGPYGYTF	TGTGCCAGCAGCGACACAGGGCCCTATGGCTACACCTTC
TRBD1	.	TRBV27	TRBJ1-2	CASRRQGENYGYTF	TGTGCCAGCAGAAGACAGGGGGAAAACTATGGCTACACCTTC
.	.	TRBV5-1	TRBJ2-7	CASSSEAGEQYF	TGCGCCAGCAGCTCGGAAGCCGGCGAGCAGTACTTC
.	.	TRBV19	TRBJ1-1	CASSMRVGNRNTEAFF	TGTGCCAGTAGTATGCGTGTGGGGAACAGGAACACTGAAGCTTTCTTT
.	.	TRBV27	TRBJ2-1	CASSPEQVYSYNEQFF	TGTGCCAGCAGTCCAGAACAGGTTTACTCCTACAATGAGCAGTTCTTC
.	once	TRBV6-5	TRBJ2-1	CASREGPDYNEQFF	TGTGCCAGCAGGGAGGGGCCTGACTACAATGAGCAGTTCTTC
TRBD1	.	TRBV7-2	TRBJ1-1	CASRTYQGGQAFF	TGTGCCAGCAGAACGTACCAAGGGGGCCAGGCTTTCTTT
.	.	TRBV29-1	TRBJ2-7	CSVGWGEGEQYF	TGCAGCGTTGGCTGGGGGGAAGGCGAGCAGTACTTC
TRBD1	.	TRBV20-1	TRBJ1-2	CSALRQGHYGYTF	TGCAGTGCCCTACGACAGGGACACTATGGCTACACCTTC
.	once	TRBV10-2	TRBJ2-7	CASKDIAASYEQYF	TGCGCCAGCAAGGACATAGCGGCCTCCTACGAGCAGTACTTC
.	.	TRBV5-1	TRBJ2-7	CASSSQGGFGEQYF	TGCGCCAGCAGCTCCCAGGGGGGCTTTGGGGAGCAGTACTTC